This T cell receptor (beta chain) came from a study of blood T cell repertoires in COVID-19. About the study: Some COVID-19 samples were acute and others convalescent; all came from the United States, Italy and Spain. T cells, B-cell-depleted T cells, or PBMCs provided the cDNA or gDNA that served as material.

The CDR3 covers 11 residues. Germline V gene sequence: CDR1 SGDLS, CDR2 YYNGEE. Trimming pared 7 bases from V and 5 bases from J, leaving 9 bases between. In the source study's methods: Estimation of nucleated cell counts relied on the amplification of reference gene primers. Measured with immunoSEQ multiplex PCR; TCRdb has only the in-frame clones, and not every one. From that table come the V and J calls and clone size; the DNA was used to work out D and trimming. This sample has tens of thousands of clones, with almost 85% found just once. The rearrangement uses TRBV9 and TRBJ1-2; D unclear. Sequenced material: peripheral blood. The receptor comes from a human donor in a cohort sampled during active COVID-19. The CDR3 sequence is CASGATYGYTF. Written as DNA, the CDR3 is TGTGCCAGCGGCGCTACTTATGGCTACACCTTC. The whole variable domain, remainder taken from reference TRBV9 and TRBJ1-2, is DSGVTQTPKHLITATGQRVTLRCSPRSGDLSVYWYQQSLDQGLQFLIQYYNGEERAKGNILERFSAQQFPDLHSELNLSSLELGDSALYFCASGATYGYTFGSGTRLTVV.